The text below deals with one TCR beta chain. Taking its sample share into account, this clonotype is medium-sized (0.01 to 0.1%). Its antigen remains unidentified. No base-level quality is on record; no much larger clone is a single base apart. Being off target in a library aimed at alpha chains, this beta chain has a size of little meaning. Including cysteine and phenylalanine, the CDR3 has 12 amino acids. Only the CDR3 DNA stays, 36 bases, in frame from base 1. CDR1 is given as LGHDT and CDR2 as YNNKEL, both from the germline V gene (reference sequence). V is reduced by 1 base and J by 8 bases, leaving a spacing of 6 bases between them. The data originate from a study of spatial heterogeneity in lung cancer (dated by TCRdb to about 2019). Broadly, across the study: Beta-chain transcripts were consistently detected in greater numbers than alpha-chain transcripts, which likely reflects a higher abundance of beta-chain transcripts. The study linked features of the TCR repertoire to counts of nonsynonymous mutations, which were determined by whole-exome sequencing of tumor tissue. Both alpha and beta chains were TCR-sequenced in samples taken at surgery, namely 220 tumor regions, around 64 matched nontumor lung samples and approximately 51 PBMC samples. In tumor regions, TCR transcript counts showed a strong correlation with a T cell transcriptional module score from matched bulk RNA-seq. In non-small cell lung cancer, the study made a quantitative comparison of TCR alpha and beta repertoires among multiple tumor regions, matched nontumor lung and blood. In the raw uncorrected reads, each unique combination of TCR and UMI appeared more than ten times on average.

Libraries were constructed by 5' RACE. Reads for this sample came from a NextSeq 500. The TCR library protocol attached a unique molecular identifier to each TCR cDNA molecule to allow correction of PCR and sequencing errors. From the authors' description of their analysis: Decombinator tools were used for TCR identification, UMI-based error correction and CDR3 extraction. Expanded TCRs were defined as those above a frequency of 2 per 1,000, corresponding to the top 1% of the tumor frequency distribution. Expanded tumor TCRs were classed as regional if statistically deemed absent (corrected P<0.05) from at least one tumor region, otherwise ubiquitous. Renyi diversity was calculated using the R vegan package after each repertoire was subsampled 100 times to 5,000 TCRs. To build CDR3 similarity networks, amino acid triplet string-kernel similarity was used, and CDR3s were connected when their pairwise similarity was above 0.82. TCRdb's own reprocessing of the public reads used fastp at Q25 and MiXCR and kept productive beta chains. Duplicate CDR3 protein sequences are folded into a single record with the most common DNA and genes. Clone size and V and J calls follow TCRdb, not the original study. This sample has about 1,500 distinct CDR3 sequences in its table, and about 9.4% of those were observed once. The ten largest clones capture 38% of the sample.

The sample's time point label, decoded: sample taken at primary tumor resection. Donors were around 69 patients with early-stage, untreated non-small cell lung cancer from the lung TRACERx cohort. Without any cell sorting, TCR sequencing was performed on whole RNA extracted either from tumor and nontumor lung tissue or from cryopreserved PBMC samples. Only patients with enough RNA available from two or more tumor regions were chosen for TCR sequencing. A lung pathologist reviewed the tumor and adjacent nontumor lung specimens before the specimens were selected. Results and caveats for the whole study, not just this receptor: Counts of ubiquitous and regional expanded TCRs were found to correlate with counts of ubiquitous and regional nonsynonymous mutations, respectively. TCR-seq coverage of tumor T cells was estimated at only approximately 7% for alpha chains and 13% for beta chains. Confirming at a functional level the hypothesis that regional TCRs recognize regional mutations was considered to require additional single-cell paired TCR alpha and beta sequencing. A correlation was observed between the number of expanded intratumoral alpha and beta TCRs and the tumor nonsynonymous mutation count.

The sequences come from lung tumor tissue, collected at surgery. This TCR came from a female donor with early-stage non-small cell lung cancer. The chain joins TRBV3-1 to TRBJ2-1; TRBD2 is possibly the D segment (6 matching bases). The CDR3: CASSQAGDEQFF. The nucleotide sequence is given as TGTGCCAGCAGCCAAGCGGGGGATGAGCAGTTCTTC.